One sample yielded the 2 T cell receptor beta chains listed below, sequenced in a study of T cell repertoires in cytomegalovirus infection. TCRdb processed the reads anew with MiXCR; each CDR3 protein has one entry. This sample carries some 200,000 distinct CDR3 sequences, less than 50% of them seen once, and the ten largest clones take 59%. Their target antigens are unknown. The starting material was CD8+ T cells from cultured PBMCs, obtained from culture after CMV antigen stimulation. These receptors were collected from a human donor in good health (CMV status not recorded). Some clones in this sample may be carry-over from other donors' samples.

This sequence joins TRBV11-2 and TRBJ2-1; no firm D call. The CDR3 contains 15 residues. Germline assignment: CDR1 SGHAT and CDR2 FQNNGV. Trimming stripped 0 bases from V and 0 bases from J, with 6 bases between. The CDR3 protein is CASSLELSSYNEQFF. In DNA, the CDR3 is TGTGCCAGCAGCTTAGAGCTAAGCTCCTACAATGAGCAGTTCTTC.

As regards this clonotype: One end of the junction is discordant with germline, which a read error may explain. The chain links TRBV7-2 to TRBJ2-2; TRBD2 might be the D (5 bases). The CDR3 has 17 residues. CDR1 is SGHTA, CDR2 FQGNSA, per germline. Written as DNA, the CDR3 is TGTGCCAGCAGCTTCTCGCCAGTCTCGCGCTTCACCGGGGATCTGTTTTTT. Its protein is CASSFSPVSRFTGDLFF.